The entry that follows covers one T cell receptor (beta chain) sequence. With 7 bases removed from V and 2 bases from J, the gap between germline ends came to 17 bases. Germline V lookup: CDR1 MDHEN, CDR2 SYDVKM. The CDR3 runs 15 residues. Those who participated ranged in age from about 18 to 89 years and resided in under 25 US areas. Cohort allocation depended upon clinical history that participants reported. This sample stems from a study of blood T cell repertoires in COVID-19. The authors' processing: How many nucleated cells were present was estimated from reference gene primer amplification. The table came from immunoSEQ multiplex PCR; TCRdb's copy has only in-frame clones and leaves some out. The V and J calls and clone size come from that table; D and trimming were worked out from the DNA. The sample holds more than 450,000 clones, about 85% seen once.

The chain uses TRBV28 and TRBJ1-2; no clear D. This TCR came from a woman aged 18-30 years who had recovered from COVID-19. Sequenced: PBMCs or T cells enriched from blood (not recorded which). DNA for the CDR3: TGTGCCAGCATTCTTAGAGGAGGCAGGAACTATGGCTACACCTTC. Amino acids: CASILRGGRNYGYTF.